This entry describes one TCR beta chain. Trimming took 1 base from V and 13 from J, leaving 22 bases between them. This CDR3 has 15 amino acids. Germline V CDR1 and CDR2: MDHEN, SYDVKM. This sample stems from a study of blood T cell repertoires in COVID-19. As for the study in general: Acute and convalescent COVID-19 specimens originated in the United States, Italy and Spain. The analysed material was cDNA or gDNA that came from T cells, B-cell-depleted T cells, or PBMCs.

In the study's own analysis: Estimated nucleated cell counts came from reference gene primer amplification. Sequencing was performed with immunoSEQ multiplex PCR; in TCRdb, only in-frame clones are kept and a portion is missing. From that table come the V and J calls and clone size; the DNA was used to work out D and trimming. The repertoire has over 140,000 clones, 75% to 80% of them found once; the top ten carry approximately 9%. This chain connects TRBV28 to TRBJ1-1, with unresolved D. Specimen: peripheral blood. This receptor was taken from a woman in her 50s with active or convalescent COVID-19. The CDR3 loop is CASSLSAGAFVYGFF. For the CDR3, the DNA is TGTGCCAGCAGTTTATCCGCCGGTGCGTTCGTGTATGGTTTCTTT.